This TCR beta chain was sequenced in a study of CD4 T cells in relation to SARS-CoV-2 and coronaviruses. Study-wide background: TCR beta CDR3s were sequenced after approximately ten-day antigen culture of PBMCs. Controls used an HIV-1 Nef peptide pool or no peptide. Study-level results: Pre-pandemic and post-infection samples never came from the same donor. Crossreactive clones expanded significantly less to SARS-CoV-2 than monoreactive clones.

The CDR3 spans 18 residues. V lost 2 bases to trimming and J lost 4 bases, with 21 bases between them. Germline-derived CDR1 and CDR2 are SEHNR and FQNEAQ (reference sequence). Generated by immunoSEQ multiplex PCR, the TCRdb table keeps only in-frame clones and is missing some. The table includes about 20,000 clones, roughly three quarters detected once. Before the COVID-19 pandemic, during about 2010-2018, CD4+ T cells were taken from unexposed donors. CD4+ T cells were isolated from the cells after about 11 days of culture. Concerning this clone: Its antigen is undetermined.

J is TRBJ2-1 and V is TRBV7-9; no firm D call. This sequence originates from a human donor in good health. The sample taken for sequencing was CD4+ T cells from PBMCs, cultured in vitro. The chain's CDR3 is CASSLRKSYSGLYNEQFF. For the CDR3, the DNA is TGTGCCAGCAGCTTAAGAAAAAGCTACTCGGGCCTATACAATGAGCAGTTCTTC.